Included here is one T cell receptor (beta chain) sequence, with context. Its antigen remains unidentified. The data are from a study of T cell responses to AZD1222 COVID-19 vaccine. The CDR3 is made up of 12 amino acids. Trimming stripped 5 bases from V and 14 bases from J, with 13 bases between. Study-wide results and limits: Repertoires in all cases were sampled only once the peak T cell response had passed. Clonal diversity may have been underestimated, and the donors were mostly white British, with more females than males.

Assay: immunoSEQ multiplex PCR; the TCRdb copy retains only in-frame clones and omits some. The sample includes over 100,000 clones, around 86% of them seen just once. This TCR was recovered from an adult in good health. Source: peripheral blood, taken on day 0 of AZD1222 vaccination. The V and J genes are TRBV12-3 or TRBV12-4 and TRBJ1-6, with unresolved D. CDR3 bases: TGTGCCAGCAGTCAACCGGCCACCACCCTCCACTTT. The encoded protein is CASSQPATTLHF.